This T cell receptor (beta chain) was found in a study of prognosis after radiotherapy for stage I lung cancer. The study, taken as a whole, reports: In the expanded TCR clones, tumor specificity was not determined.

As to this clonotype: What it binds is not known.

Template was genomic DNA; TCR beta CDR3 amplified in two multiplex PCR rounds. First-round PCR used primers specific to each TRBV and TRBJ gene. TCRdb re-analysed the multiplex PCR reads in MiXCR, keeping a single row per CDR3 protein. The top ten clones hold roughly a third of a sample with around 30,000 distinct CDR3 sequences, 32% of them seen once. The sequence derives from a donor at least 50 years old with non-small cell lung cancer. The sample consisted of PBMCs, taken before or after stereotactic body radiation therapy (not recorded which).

As DNA, the CDR3 is TGTGCCATCATCTTGCAACAGGACCTCTACGAGCAGTACTTC. It encodes CAIILQQDLYEQYF. The gene calls are TRBV5-6 and TRBJ2-7, with TRBD1 as a possible D gene (5 bases). Trimming removed 9 bases at V and 3 bases at J, with 19 bases between. The length of the CDR3 is 14 residues. Looked up from germline, CDR1 is SGHDT and CDR2 is YYEEEE. The full variable domain, its missing parts supplied by reference TRBV5-6 and TRBJ2-7, is DAGVTQSPTHLIKTRGQQVTLRCSPKSGHDTVSWYQQALGQGPQFIFQYYEEEERQRGNFPDRFSGHQFPNYSSELNVNALLLGDSALYLCAIILQQDLYEQYFGPGTRLTVT.